Listed below are T cell receptor beta chains from one sample, sequenced in a study of T cells expressing NK-cell markers. TCRdb re-called the 5' RACE reads; every CDR3 protein appears as one record, without DNA. The data show 200,000 to 300,000 distinct CDR3 sequences, and the top ten clones hold roughly 0.4%. The sequencing input was blood T cells: a sorted CD56 or NKG2C T cell subset, CD4+ or CD8+ T cells, or bulk PBMC T cells (not recorded which). These receptors came from a man aged 18 to 30 in good health. The CDR3 runs from the conserved cysteine through the conserved F or W.

V: TRBV28; J: TRBJ2-7; CDR3: CASKRGRGYEQYF
V: TRBV6-1; J: TRBJ2-2; CDR3: CASSEQGLGIGELFF
V: TRBV29-1; J: TRBJ2-2; CDR3: CSVVGQGLPGELFF
V: TRBV29-1; J: TRBJ2-2; CDR3: CSVGIYSGVTGELFF
V: TRBV7-6; J: TRBJ2-3; CDR3: CASSPLPQREDTDTQYF
V: TRBV24-1; J: TRBJ2-3; CDR3: CATSGALAVTDTQYF
V: TRBV12-3/TRBV12-4; J: TRBJ2-7; CDR3: CASSDIDRASYEQYF
V: TRBV10-3; J: TRBJ1-1; CDR3: CAIRLPGQGRAFF
V: TRBV10-3; J: TRBJ2-2; CDR3: CAIGGGSTNTGELFF
V: TRBV4-3; J: TRBJ2-7; CDR3: CASSQRLAGGEFFEQYF
V: TRBV6-1; J: TRBJ2-3; CDR3: CASSLRRQGGTDTQYF
V: TRBV21-1; J: TRBJ2-1; CDR3: CASSKATSSGRGDEQFF
V: TRBV3-1; J: TRBJ2-7; CDR3: CASARQGLNEQYF
V: TRBV7-7; J: TRBJ1-1; CDR3: CASSTDKNTEAFF
V: TRBV7-9; J: TRBJ2-5; CDR3: CSSSLRDSLETQYF
V: TRBV18; J: TRBJ2-1; CDR3: CASSPFGPNVYNEQFF
V: TRBV29-1; J: TRBJ2-2; CDR3: CSVESGELNTGELFF
V: TRBV6-2/TRBV6-3; J: TRBJ2-2; CDR3: CASTRDRVNTGELFF
V: TRBV20-1; J: TRBJ2-5; CDR3: CSALMSGSSLYQETQYF
V: TRBV12-3/TRBV12-4; J: TRBJ1-1; CDR3: CASRVHGVNTEAFF
V: TRBV7-2; J: TRBJ1-5; CDR3: CASSLVMGGNQPQHF
V: TRBV4-3; J: TRBJ1-3; CDR3: CASSQDLRQGGNTIYF
V: TRBV12-3/TRBV12-4; J: TRBJ2-1; CDR3: CASSHDRGGDSSYNEQFF
V: TRBV19; J: TRBJ2-3; CDR3: CASRIPNTDTQYF
V: TRBV29-1; J: TRBJ2-5; CDR3: CSTRARRQETQYF
V: TRBV20-1; J: TRBJ2-2; CDR3: CSARDTGELFF
V: TRBV2; J: TRBJ2-1; CDR3: CASPHSGRTDPQGEQFF
V: TRBV12-3/TRBV12-4; J: TRBJ2-4; CDR3: CASRPTGVGIQYF
V: TRBV5-1; J: TRBJ1-1; CDR3: CASQTAVNTEAFF
V: TRBV12-3/TRBV12-4; J: TRBJ1-6; CDR3: CASSLGSARSSPLHF
V: TRBV20-1; J: TRBJ1-2; CDR3: CSARTGQGLGYGYTF
V: TRBV12-3/TRBV12-4; J: TRBJ2-1; CDR3: CASSSGGLSEQFF
V: TRBV29-1; J: TRBJ1-2; CDR3: CSDSVSPGNGYTF
V: TRBV10-3; J: TRBJ2-5; CDR3: CAIGGQETQYF
V: TRBV12-3/TRBV12-4; J: TRBJ2-7; CDR3: CASRLAGGFEQYF
V: TRBV29-1; J: TRBJ2-5; CDR3: CSASAGLTRGETQYF
V: TRBV10-3; J: TRBJ1-1; CDR3: CAISGGGAMNTEAFF
V: TRBV27; J: TRBJ2-1; CDR3: CASRRSGTSYNEQFF
V: TRBV20-1; J: TRBJ1-5; CDR3: CSAKLGGRNQPQHF
V: TRBV18; J: TRBJ2-3; CDR3: CASSPRTYGTDTQYF
V: TRBV7-2; J: TRBJ2-7; CDR3: CASSTSGNSYEQYF
V: TRBV9; J: TRBJ2-5; CDR3: CASSVAGAAETQYF
V: TRBV15; J: TRBJ1-2; CDR3: CATTPGTLDYGYTF
V: TRBV20-1; J: TRBJ1-4; CDR3: CSAQVGGVNEKLFF
V: TRBV12-3/TRBV12-4; J: TRBJ2-3; CDR3: CASRDSYYTDTQYF